The T cell receptor (beta chain) under discussion was sequenced for a study of T cells in Graves' hyperthyroidism and ophthalmopathy. This clonotype was seen more than once but under ten times. The target antigen is unknown. The study's findings and limits: Most thyroid clonotypes that were expanded above 0.001 also turned up in blood.

The CDR3 runs 12 residues. The ends were cut back, 2 bases at V and 6 bases at J, with 4 bases in the middle. Germline V CDR1 and CDR2: MGHRA, YSYEKL. The source material, RNA transcripts, was used to amplify TCR beta CDR3 regions. The study used the HTBI primer set for a first-round RT-PCR of the TCR CDR3. TCRdb re-analysed the multiplex PCR reads in MiXCR, keeping a single row per CDR3 protein. The sample carries fewer than 650,000 distinct CDR3 sequences, 12% to 15% recorded once. Exclusion followed for patients with uncontrolled infection, other autoimmune disease, pregnancy or lactation. The authors took PBMCs from 7.5 to 10 ml fresh peripheral blood.

The receptor was derived from a woman aged 40 to 55 with Graves' hyperthyroidism. The sequenced material came from blood. V gene TRBV4-1 combines with J gene TRBJ2-2; D gene unclear. The CDR3 spells CASSQKAGELFF. CDR3 sequence (DNA): TGCGCCAGCAGCCAAAAGGCCGGGGAGCTGTTTTTT.